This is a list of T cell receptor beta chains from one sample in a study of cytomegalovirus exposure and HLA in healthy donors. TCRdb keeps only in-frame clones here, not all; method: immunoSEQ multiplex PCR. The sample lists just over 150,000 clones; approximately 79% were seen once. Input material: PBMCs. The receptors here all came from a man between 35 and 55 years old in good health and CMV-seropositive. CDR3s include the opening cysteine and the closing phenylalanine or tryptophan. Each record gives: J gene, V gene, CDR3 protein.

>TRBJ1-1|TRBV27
CASSFWAGNTEAFF
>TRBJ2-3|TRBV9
CASSVGGGGTDTQYF
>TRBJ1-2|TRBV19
CASSTRGQGPYGYTF
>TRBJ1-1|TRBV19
CASSSPGGGGTEAFF
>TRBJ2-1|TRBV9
CASSPSGGADEQFF
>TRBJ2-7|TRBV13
CASSFTGPYEQYF
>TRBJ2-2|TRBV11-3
CASAQGRGTGELFF
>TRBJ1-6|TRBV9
CASSGTGAYNSPLHF
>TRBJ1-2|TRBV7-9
CASIGGNPNYGYTF
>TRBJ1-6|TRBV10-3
CAISDTGSNPLHF
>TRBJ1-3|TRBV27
CASSFTYSGNTIYF
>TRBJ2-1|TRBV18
CASSPRLASYQDEQFF
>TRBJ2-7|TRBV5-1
CASRAGVFYEQYF
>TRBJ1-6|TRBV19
CASSQGGASPLHF
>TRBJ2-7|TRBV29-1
CSVDPFHIRETEYEQYF
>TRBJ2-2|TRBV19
CASTPTGAPGELFF
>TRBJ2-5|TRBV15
CATSPGPAGGQETQYF
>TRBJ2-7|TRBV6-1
CASSAAGVHEQYF
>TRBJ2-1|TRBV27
CASGWTGSYNEQFF
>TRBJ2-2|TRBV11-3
CASSSRGTGELFF
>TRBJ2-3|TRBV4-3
CASSQEGLAGGTDTQYF
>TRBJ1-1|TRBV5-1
CASSFDRDTEAFF
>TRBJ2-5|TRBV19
CASSIPLAGGQETQYF
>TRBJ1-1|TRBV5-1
CASSYDSMNTEAFF
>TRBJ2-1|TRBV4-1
CASSHVDMGLAGGREQFF
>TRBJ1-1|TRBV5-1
CASSPQTGNMATDAFF
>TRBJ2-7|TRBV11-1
CASSSLTSGGLTRGSF
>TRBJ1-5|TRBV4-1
CASSRGGAQPQHF
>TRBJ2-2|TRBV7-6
CASSLEMQTNANTGELFF
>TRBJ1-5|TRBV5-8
CASSSGLLGNQPQHF
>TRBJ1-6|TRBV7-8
CASSLSPDGSPLHF
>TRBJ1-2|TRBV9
CASSGTGGFYGYTF
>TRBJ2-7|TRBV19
CASSNRQGRAEQYF